The 16 T cell receptor beta chains below come from one sample, sequenced in a study of cytomegalovirus exposure and HLA in healthy donors. The primer mix had 60 Vbeta and 13 Jbeta primers. Some clones are missing from TCRdb's copy, which holds only in-frame ones; the method was immunoSEQ multiplex PCR. Among about 85,000 clones listed, roughly 80% were seen once. The sequenced material came from PBMCs. The receptors derive from a boy aged 5-17 years in good health and CMV-seronegative.

The DNA of the CDR3 is TGTGCCAGCAGCCCCCGACTAGCGGGGACTGCAGAGACCCAGTACTTC. It codes for CASSPRLAGTAETQYF. V is TRBV7-2 and J is TRBJ2-5, with TRBD2 matching over 11 bases. V lost 5 bases to trimming and J lost 4 bases; unmatched junction nucleotides: 9. The germline gives CDR1 SGHTA, CDR2 FQGNSA. This CDR3 contains 16 residues. Together with reference TRBV7-2 and TRBJ2-5, the CDR3 gives the full variable domain: GAGVSQSPSNKVTEKGKDVELRCDPISGHTALYWYRQSLGQGLEFLIYFQGNSAPDKSGLPSDRFSAERTGGSVSTLTIQRTQQEDSAVYLCASSPRLAGTAETQYFGPGTRLLVL.

This clone has more than one count but fewer than ten. The V gene is TRBV27, the J gene TRBJ1-3; D not certain. The CDR3 length is 14 residues. V lost 6 bases and J 7 bases, leaving 16 bases between the germline ends. Germline V gives CDR1 MNHEY, CDR2 SMNVEV (reference sequence). CDR3 region: CASSPSLLENTIYF. As DNA, the CDR3 is TGTGCCAGCAGCCCCTCCCTACTGGAGAACACCATATATTTT.

V is TRBV19 and J is TRBJ2-1, with D unresolved. The V gene's germline CDR1 is LNHDA and CDR2 SQIVND (reference sequence). This CDR3 is built from 13 residues. V was trimmed by 7 bases and J by 5 bases, leaving 12 bases between them. CDR3 region: CASTNYANNEQFF. DNA of the CDR3: TGTGCCAGTACCAACTACGCGAACAATGAGCAGTTCTTC.

V usage is TRBV4-3 and J usage is TRBJ2-7; 8 nucleotides align to TRBD1. Trimming removed 4 bases from V and 1 base from J; junction bases left unmatched: 6. This CDR3 is built from 15 residues. CDR1 is LGHNA and CDR2 is YSLEER in the germline V gene. Written as DNA, the CDR3 is TGCGCCAGCAGCCGCGGACGACAGGGGTCCTACGAGCAGTACTTC. Translated: CASSRGRQGSYEQYF.

V and J are TRBV6-5 and TRBJ2-7; 9 positions agree with TRBD1. V trimming: 7 bases; J trimming: 3 bases; junction bases outside the gene matches: 4. This CDR3 has 13 amino acids. Germline CDR1 reads MNHEY; CDR2 reads SVGAGI. Here the CDR3 reads CASNPTGGYEQYF. Written as DNA, the CDR3 is TGTGCCAGCAATCCGACAGGGGGCTACGAGCAGTACTTC.

On this clone itself: Germline is not matched at one junction end, which may reflect a read error. The V and J genes are TRBV7-2 and TRBJ2-4; 9 nucleotides line up with TRBD1. CDR1 SGHTA and CDR2 FQGNSA come from the germline V gene. This CDR3 region has 13 residues. The CDR3 loop reads CASSLEDRGRSVF. The CDR3 DNA reads TGTGCCAGCAGCTTAGAAGACAGGGGGAGATCGGTATTC.

This chain joins TRBV29-1 and TRBJ2-1, with a weak D call TRBD1 (5 bases). Trimming cost V 4 bases and J 1 base, with 14 bases left between them. The V gene's germline CDR1 is SQVTM and CDR2 ANQGSEA. CDR3 length equals 15 residues. The CDR3 nucleotides are TGCAGCGTTGCATTGGGTCAGGGTTCCTACAATGAGCAGTTCTTC. Translation gives CSVALGQGSYNEQFF.

This clone appeared a single time. The chain links TRBV6-1 to TRBJ2-5; TRBD1 matches at 10 bases. The end of the DNA is better explained by TRBJ2-7, so the J call may be wrong. Germline CDR1 and CDR2: MNHNS and SASEGT. The CDR3 is made up of 14 amino acids. The CDR3 is CASNARDRGYEQYF. The CDR3 DNA follows: TGTGCCAGCAACGCAAGGGACAGGGGCTACGAGCAGTACTTC.

This clone has a handful of counts. The chain is built from TRBV18 and TRBJ2-2, with 7 positions matching TRBD2. Per the germline V gene, CDR1 is KGHSH and CDR2 is LQKENI. J was trimmed by 2 bases and V by 5 bases; bases with no gene match: 5. The CDR3 consists of 15 residues. CDR3 nucleotides: TGTGCCAGCTCAGCGGGACTAAAAAACACCGGGGAGCTGTTTTTT. It encodes CASSAGLKNTGELFF.

This clone was counted between two and nine times. V gene TRBV28 combines with J gene TRBJ2-7, with D unresolved. Germline CDR1 and CDR2: MDHEN and SYDVKM. V was shortened by 1 base and J by 5 bases, with 12 bases between the two germline ends. The CDR3 is 14 amino acids. This chain's CDR3 is CASSLSPGLDEQYF. The CDR3 region has the DNA TGTGCCAGCAGTTTATCCCCGGGTTTGGACGAGCAGTACTTC.

This clone was seen ten or more times. CDR3 coding DNA: TGCGCCAGCAGCCAAGATCTCCAGGGGTTTCCTGGCTACACCTTC. It yields the protein CASSQDLQGFPGYTF. The chain recombines TRBV4-3 with TRBJ1-2; TRBD1 might be the D (6 bases). The germline V and J ends were trimmed by 0 bases and 7 bases, with 15 bases remaining between them. This CDR3 has 15 amino acids. Germline-derived CDR1 and CDR2 are LGHNA and YSLEER.

This clone was counted once. The chain couples TRBV25-1 to TRBJ2-1; D gene uncertain. This CDR3 contains 15 residues. Trimming stripped 4 bases from V and 4 bases from J, with 14 bases between. CDR1 and CDR2 (germline): MGHDK, SYGVNS. Written as DNA, the CDR3 is TGTGCCAGCAGTGCTAACCTTAAAGAATACAATGAGCAGTTCTTC. This sequence encodes CASSANLKEYNEQFF. Full variable domain (missing parts from reference TRBV25-1 and TRBJ2-1): EADIYQTPRYLVIGTGKKITLECSQTMGHDKMYWYQQDPGMELHLIHYSYGVNSTEKGDLSSESTVSRIRTEHFPLTLESARPSHTSQYLCASSANLKEYNEQFFGPGTRLTVL.

J is TRBJ1-1 and V is TRBV15; possible D gene TRBD1, 6 bases. This CDR3 region has 14 residues. V was trimmed by 4 bases and J by 0 bases, leaving 9 bases between them. Germline CDR1 reads LNHNV; CDR2 reads YYDKDF (reference sequence). The chain's CDR3 is CATSTGTLNTEAFF. CDR3 in DNA: TGTGCCACCAGCACAGGGACACTGAACACTGAAGCTTTCTTT.

The chain employs TRBV5-8 and TRBJ2-4; perhaps TRBD1 as D (7 bases). With 2 bases removed from V and 0 bases from J, the gap between germline ends came to 18 bases. This CDR3 region has 18 residues. Per germline, CDR1 SGHTS and CDR2 YDEGEE. In DNA, the CDR3 is TGTGCCAGCAGCTTCCGATCAAACAGGGGACTAGCCAAAAACATTCAGTACTTC. Its protein product is CASSFRSNRGLAKNIQYF.

The chain couples TRBV2 to TRBJ2-1; 9 bases align to TRBD2. Germline lookup yields CDR1 SNHLY and CDR2 FYNNEI. The CDR3 consists of 14 residues. V gave up 7 bases and J gave up 3 bases; unmatched junction bases: 4. CDR3 amino acids: CASTVAGDYNEQFF. The CDR3 nucleotides read TGTGCCAGCACCGTAGCGGGGGACTACAATGAGCAGTTCTTC. The complete variable domain, with remaining parts taken from reference TRBV2 and TRBJ2-1, reads EPEVTQTPSHQVTQMGQEVILRCVPISNHLYFYWYRQILGQKVEFLVSFYNNEISEKSEIFDDQFSVERPDGSNFTLKIRSTKLEDSAMYFCASTVAGDYNEQFFGPGTRLTVL.

The chain employs TRBV19 and TRBJ1-5; D is ambiguous. V was clipped by 6 bases and J by 0 bases, with 6 bases between them. The CDR3 is made up of 13 amino acids. The germline gives CDR1 LNHDA, CDR2 SQIVND (reference sequence). The CDR3 region is CASSSNSNQPQHF. The CDR3, as DNA: TGTGCCAGTAGCTCTAATAGCAATCAGCCCCAGCATTTT. Complete variable domain (other parts from reference TRBV19 and TRBJ1-5): DGGITQSPKYLFRKEGQNVTLSCEQNLNHDAMYWYRQDPGQGLRLIYYSQIVNDFQKGDIAEGYSVSREKKESFPLTVTSAQKNPTAFYLCASSSNSNQPQHFGDGTRLSIL.